One sample yielded the 15 T cell receptor beta chains listed below, sequenced in a study of blood T cell repertoires in COVID-19. Libraries were prepared by immunoSEQ multiplex PCR; TCRdb keeps only in-frame clonotypes and omits some of them. This sample carries some 180,000 clones, more than 75% of them seen once, and the ten largest clones take around 1.9%. What was sequenced was peripheral blood. These receptors were collected from a middle-aged man who had recovered from COVID-19.

This chain links TRBV27 with TRBJ2-5; D is perhaps TRBD2 (5 bases). The germline V gene has CDR1 MNHEY and CDR2 SMNVEV (reference sequence). There are 14 residues in the CDR3. V lost 3 bases to trimming and J lost 5 bases, with 13 bases between them. The CDR3 DNA is TGTGCCAGCAGTTTGGGAGCTGGAATGGAGACCCAGTACTTC. It yields the protein CASSLGAGMETQYF.

This CDR3 is CSVEKGNGYTF. CDR3 DNA: TGCAGCGTTGAAAAGGGGAATGGCTACACCTTC. This chain joins TRBV29-1 and TRBJ1-2, with D perhaps TRBD1 (5 bases). The CDR3 consists of 11 residues. With 2 bases removed from V and 6 bases from J, the gap between germline ends came to 7 bases. Germline V CDR1 and CDR2: SQVTM, ANQGSEA. Based on the CDR3 plus reference TRBV29-1 and TRBJ1-2, the full variable domain is SAVISQKPSRDICQRGTSLTIQCQVDSQVTMMFWYRQQPGQSLTLIATANQGSEATYESGFVIDKFPISRPNLTFSTLTVSNMSPEDSSIYLCSVEKGNGYTFGSGTRLTVV.

This rearrangement joins TRBV10-3 to TRBJ1-6; no reliable D call. Germline CDR1 reads ENHRY; CDR2 reads SYGVKD. This CDR3 comprises 15 residues. V lost 0 bases to trimming and J lost 7 bases, with 10 bases between them. In nucleotides, the CDR3 is TGTGCCATCAGTGAGTCTGGGCCGTTAAATTCACCCCTCCACTTT. It translates to CAISESGPLNSPLHF.

This clone was seen only once. The chain employs TRBV5-4 and TRBJ1-1; the D gene is possibly TRBD1 (5 bases). This CDR3 has 13 residues. The V end lost 3 bases, the J end lost 5 bases, and 11 bases lay between the germline ends. The germline V gene has CDR1 SGHNT and CDR2 YYREEE (reference sequence). CDR3 sequence (DNA): TGTGCCAGCAGCTCGATGTCAGGGACTGAAGCTTTCTTT. Amino acids: CASSSMSGTEAFF.

The V call is TRBV5-4, the J call TRBJ2-7; 9 nucleotides line up with TRBD2. Germline V gene lookup returns CDR1 SGHNT and CDR2 YYREEE (reference sequence). There are 15 residues in the CDR3. The V and J ends lost 4 bases and 1 base, in that order; junction bases with no gene match: 6. CDR3 DNA sequence: TGTGCCAGCAGCGGCGGGGGACTAGCTTCCTACGAGCAGTACTTC. Amino acids: CASSGGGLASYEQYF.

V gene TRBV3-1 (or the pseudogene TRBV3-2) combines with J gene TRBJ2-5; 9 bases agree with TRBD2. Per the germline V gene, CDR1 is LGHDT and CDR2 is YNNKEL (reference sequence). CDR3 length: 16 amino acids. J gave up 5 bases and V 1 base, and 8 bases lay outside the gene matches. In DNA, the CDR3 is TGTGCCAGCAGCCAAGTGTGGCGGGGGGGCCAGGAGACCCAGTACTTC. Residues: CASSQVWRGGQETQYF.

The chain joins TRBV25-1 to TRBJ1-1; D possibly corresponds to TRBD1 (5 bases). The V end was cut by 4 bases, the J end by 3 bases, with 15 bases between. The CDR3 has 15 residues. Germline CDR1 MGHDK, CDR2 SYGVNS. The CDR3 sequence is CASSAHRQLDTEAFF. The CDR3 DNA sequence: TGTGCCAGCAGTGCCCACAGGCAGTTAGACACTGAAGCTTTCTTT.

V and J are TRBV9 and TRBJ2-3; tentative D call: TRBD1 (5 bases). V gave up 2 bases and J gave up 5 bases, with 9 bases separating them. This CDR3 region has 13 residues. Looked up from germline, CDR1 is SGDLS and CDR2 is YYNGEE. The CDR3 region has the DNA TGTGCCAGCAGCGTCAGGGCAGAAGATACGCAGTATTTT. It yields the protein CASSVRAEDTQYF.

In its sample, this clone was seen once. The gene calls are TRBV7-2 and TRBJ2-2; 10 bases align to TRBD2. CDR1 is SGHTA, CDR2 FQGNSA, per germline. V dropped 5 bases and J dropped 5; count of bases not matched to a gene: 11. The CDR3 spans 17 residues. For the CDR3, the DNA is TGTGCCAGCAGCCCCTACAGCGGGGGGGCCGGTACCGGGGAGCTGTTTTTT. Translated: CASSPYSGGAGTGELFF.

This sequence joins TRBV28 and TRBJ1-6; TRBD1 matches 9 bases. Germline V gene sequence: CDR1 MDHEN, CDR2 SYDVKM. After removal of 5 bases from V and 10 bases from J, the junction contained 9 bases not matched to a gene. This CDR3 is 15 amino acids long. DNA for the CDR3: TGTGCCAGCAGTGCCCCTACAGGGGGCGAGTCACCCCTCCACTTT. This gives the protein CASSAPTGGESPLHF.

The V call is TRBV19, the J call TRBJ2-1; 7 bases fit TRBD1. The trim removed 5 bases at V and 6 bases at J, leaving 10 bases unmatched. CDR1 LNHDA and CDR2 SQIVND come from the germline V gene (reference sequence). The CDR3 sequence is 15 residues long. The CDR3 DNA is TGTGCCAGTAGTTATAACAGGGGCGGAGGCAATGAGCAGTTCTTC. Translated, it gives CASSYNRGGGNEQFF.

This clone was detected only a few times. This chain connects TRBV10-2 to TRBJ2-7; perhaps TRBD2 as D (7 bases). Germline V gene lookup returns CDR1 WSHSY and CDR2 SAAADI. V was cut by 2 bases and J by 3 bases, with 11 bases left in between. The CDR3 runs 14 residues. CDR3 nucleotides: TGCGCCAGCAGTGAGGGGGGGGGCTACTACGAGCAGTACTTC. It translates to CASSEGGGYYEQYF.

The V and J genes are TRBV19 and TRBJ1-5; tentative D call: TRBD1 (6 bases). CDR1 is LNHDA, CDR2 SQIVND, per germline (reference sequence). The CDR3 sequence is 16 residues long. Trimming pared 2 bases from V and 3 bases from J, leaving 14 bases between. CDR3 coding DNA: TGTGCCAGTAGTATAACGTTGACAGGCTCCAATCAGCCCCAGCATTTT. It codes for CASSITLTGSNQPQHF.

This clone appeared once. The chain carries TRBV7-8 and TRBJ2-7; TRBD2 matches at 11 bases. J was trimmed by 3 bases and V by 7 bases; bases with no gene match: 14. CDR3 length: 17 amino acids. CDR1 and CDR2 from the germline V gene are SGHVS and FQNEAQ. DNA for the CDR3: TGTGCCAGCACCAAGGCTCCTAGCGGGAGGCTACACTACGAGCAGTACTTC. Its translation: CASTKAPSGRLHYEQYF.

The genes are TRBV5-6 and TRBJ1-2; a weak D match, TRBD1 (5 bases). With 4 bases removed from V and 5 bases from J, the gap between germline ends came to 15 bases. The CDR3 loop spans 14 amino acids. Germline V gene sequence: CDR1 SGHDT, CDR2 YYEEEE. The CDR3 DNA sequence: TGTGCCAGCAGCCCACGGAGGGGCAAGTATGGCTACACCTTC. Translated: CASSPRRGKYGYTF.